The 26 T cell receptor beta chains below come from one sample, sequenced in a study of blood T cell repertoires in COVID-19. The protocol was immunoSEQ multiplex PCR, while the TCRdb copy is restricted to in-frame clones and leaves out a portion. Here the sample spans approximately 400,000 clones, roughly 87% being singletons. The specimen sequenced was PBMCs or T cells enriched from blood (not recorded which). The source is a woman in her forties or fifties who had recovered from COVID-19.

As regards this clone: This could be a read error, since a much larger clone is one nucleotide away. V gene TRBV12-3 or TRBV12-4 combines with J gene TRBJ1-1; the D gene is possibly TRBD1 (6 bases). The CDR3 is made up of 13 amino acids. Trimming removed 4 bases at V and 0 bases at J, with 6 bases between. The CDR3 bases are TGTGCCAGCAGTTGGACAGTGAACACTGAAGCTTTCTTT. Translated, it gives CASSWTVNTEAFF.

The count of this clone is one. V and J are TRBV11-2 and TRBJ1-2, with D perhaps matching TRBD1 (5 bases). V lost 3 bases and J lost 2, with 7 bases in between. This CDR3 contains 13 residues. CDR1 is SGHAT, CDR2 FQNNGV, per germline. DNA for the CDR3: TGTGCCAGCAGCTTTCGGGGGAACTATGGCTACACCTTC. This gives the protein CASSFRGNYGYTF.

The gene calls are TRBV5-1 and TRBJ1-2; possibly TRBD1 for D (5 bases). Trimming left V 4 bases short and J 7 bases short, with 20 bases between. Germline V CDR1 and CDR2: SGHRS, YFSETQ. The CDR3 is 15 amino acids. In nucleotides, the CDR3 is TGCGCCAGCAGCAACTGGGGCCAGGTAGACGGTGGCTACACCTTC. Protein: CASSNWGQVDGGYTF. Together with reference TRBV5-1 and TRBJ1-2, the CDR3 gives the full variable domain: KAGVTQTPRYLIKTRGQQVTLSCSPISGHRSVSWYQQTPGQGLQFLFEYFSETQRNKGNFPGRFSGRQFSNSRSEMNVSTLELGDSALYLCASSNWGQVDGGYTFGSGTRLTVV.

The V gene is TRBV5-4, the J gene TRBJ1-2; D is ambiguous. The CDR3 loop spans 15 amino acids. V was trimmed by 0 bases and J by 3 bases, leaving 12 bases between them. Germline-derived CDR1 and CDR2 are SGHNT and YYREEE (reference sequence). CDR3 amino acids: CASSLGQPEDYGYTF. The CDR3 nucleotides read TGTGCCAGCAGCTTGGGGCAACCCGAGGACTATGGCTACACCTTC. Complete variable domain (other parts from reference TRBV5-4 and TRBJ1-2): ETGVTQSPTHLIKTRGQQVTLRCSSQSGHNTVSWYQQALGQGPQFIFQYYREEENGRGNFPPRFSGLQFPNYSSELNVNALELDDSALYLCASSLGQPEDYGYTFGSGTRLTVV.

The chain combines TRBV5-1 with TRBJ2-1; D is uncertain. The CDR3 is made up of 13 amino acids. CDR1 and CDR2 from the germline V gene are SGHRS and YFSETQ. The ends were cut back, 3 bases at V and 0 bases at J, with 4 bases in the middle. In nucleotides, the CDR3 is TGCGCCAGCAGCTCCGGCTCCTACAATGAGCAGTTCTTC. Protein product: CASSSGSYNEQFF. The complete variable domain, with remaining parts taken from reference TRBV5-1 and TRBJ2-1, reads KAGVTQTPRYLIKTRGQQVTLSCSPISGHRSVSWYQQTPGQGLQFLFEYFSETQRNKGNFPGRFSGRQFSNSRSEMNVSTLELGDSALYLCASSSGSYNEQFFGPGTRLTVL.

CDR3 residues: CAWKSPRGRVYSEQYF. In DNA, the CDR3 is TGTGCCTGGAAATCCCCTCGCGGGAGGGTGTACAGCGAGCAGTACTTC. The chain links TRBV30 to TRBJ2-7, with 9 bases matching TRBD2. The CDR3 sequence is 16 residues long. The germline CDR1 and CDR2 sequences are GTSNPN and SVGIG (reference sequence). V trimming: 4 bases; J trimming: 6 bases; junction bases outside the gene matches: 16.

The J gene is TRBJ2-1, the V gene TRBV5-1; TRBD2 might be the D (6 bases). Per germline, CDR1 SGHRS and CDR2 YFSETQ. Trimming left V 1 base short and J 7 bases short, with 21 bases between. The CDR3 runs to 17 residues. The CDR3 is CASSLNKVGGSRNEQFF. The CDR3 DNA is TGCGCCAGCAGCTTGAACAAGGTGGGAGGATCCAGGAATGAGCAGTTCTTC.

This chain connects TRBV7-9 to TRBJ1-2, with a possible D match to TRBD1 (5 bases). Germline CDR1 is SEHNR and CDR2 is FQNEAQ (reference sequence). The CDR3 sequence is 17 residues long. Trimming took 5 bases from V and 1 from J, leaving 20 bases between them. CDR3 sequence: CASSDTGSLGDNYGYTF. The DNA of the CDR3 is TGTGCCAGCAGCGACACTGGCTCCCTAGGGGATAACTATGGCTACACCTTC.

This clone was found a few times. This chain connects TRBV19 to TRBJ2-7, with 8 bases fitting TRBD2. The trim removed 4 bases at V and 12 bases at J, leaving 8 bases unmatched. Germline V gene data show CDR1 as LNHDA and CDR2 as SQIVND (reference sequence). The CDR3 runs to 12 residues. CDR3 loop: CASSNSGGVRYF. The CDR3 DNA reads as TGTGCCAGTAGTAACAGCGGGGGTGTTCGGTACTTC.

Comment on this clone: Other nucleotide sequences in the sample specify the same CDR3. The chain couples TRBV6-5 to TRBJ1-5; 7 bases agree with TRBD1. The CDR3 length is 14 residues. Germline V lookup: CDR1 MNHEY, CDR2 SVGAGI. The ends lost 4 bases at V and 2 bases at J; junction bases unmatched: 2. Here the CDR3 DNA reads TGTGCCAGCAGTTCAACAGGGGGCAATCAGCCCCAGCATTTT. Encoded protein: CASSSTGGNQPQHF.

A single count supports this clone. In nucleotides, the CDR3 is TGTGCCAGCAGCTTAGGTACAGGAAACACTGAAGCTTTCTTT. Translation: CASSLGTGNTEAFF. The chain carries TRBV11-2 and TRBJ1-1, with D maybe TRBD1 (5 bases). Germline V gene lookup returns CDR1 SGHAT and CDR2 FQNNGV. The V end was cut by 1 base, the J end by 2 bases, with 8 bases between. The length of the CDR3 is 14 residues.

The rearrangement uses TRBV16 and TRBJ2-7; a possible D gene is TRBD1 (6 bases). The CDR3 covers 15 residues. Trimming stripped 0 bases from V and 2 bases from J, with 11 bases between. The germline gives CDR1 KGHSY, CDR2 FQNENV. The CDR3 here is CASSQSRTVPYEQYF. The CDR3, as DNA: TGTGCCAGCAGCCAATCGAGGACAGTACCCTACGAGCAGTACTTC.

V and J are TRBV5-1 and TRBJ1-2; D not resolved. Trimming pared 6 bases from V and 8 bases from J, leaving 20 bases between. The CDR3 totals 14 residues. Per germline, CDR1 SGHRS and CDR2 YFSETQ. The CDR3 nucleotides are TGCGCCAGCACGGGAGGGTCTAACGGACGGGGCTACACCTTC. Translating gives CASTGGSNGRGYTF.

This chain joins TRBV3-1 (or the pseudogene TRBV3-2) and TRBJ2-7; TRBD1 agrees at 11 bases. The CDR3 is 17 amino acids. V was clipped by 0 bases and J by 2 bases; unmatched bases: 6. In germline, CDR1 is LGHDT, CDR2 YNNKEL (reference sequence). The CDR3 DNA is TGTGCCAGCAGCCAAGATAGGACAGGGGGCGAACCCTACGAGCAGTACTTC. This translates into CASSQDRTGGEPYEQYF.

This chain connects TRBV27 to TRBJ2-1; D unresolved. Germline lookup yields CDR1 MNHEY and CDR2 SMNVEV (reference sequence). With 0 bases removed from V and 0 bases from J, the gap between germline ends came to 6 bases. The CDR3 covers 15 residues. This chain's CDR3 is CASSLSQSSYNEQFF. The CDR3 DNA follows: TGTGCCAGCAGTTTATCACAGAGCTCCTACAATGAGCAGTTCTTC.

DNA for the CDR3: TGTGCCAGCAGCTTGTGGGGGCGGGTTGAAGCTTTCTTT. It is translated as CASSLWGRVEAFF. The V gene is TRBV5-8, the J gene TRBJ1-1; tentative D call: TRBD1 (6 bases). V lost 1 base, J lost 7 bases, and 11 bases lay in between. Germline V CDR1 and CDR2: SGHTS, YDEGEE. The CDR3 has 13 residues. Together with reference TRBV5-8 and TRBJ1-1, the CDR3 gives the full variable domain: EAGVTQSPTHLIKTRGQQATLRCSPISGHTSVYWYQQALGLGLQFLLWYDEGEERNRGNFPPRFSGRQFPNYSSELNVNALELEDSALYLCASSLWGRVEAFFGQGTRLTVV.

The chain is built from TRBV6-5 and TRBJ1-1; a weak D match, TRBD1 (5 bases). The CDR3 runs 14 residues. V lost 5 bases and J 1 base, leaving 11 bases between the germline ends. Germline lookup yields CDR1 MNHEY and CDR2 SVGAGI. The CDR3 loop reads CASSTGSENTEAFF. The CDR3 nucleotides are TGTGCCAGCAGTACAGGTTCAGAGAACACTGAAGCTTTCTTT.

The CDR3 loop is CASRDRTGGEKLFF. The CDR3 DNA reads as TGTGCCAGCAGAGATAGGACAGGGGGTGAAAAACTGTTTTTT. V and J are TRBV2 and TRBJ1-4, with 10 nucleotides matching TRBD1. The CDR3 is 14 residues long. The V segment lost 6 bases and the J segment 7 bases; nucleotides outside the gene matches: 5. The germline V gene has CDR1 SNHLY and CDR2 FYNNEI.

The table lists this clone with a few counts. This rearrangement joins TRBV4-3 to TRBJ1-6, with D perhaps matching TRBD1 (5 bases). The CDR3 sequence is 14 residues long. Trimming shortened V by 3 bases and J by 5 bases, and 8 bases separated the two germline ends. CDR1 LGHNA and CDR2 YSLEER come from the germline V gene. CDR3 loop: CASSQGLDNSPLHF. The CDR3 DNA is TGCGCCAGCAGCCAGGGACTGGATAATTCACCCCTCCACTTT.

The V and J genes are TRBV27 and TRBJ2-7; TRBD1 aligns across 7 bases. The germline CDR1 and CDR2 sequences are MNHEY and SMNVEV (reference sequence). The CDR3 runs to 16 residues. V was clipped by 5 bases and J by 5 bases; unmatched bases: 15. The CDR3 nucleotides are TGTGCCAGCAGTCCCGACAGGGCCGCGATGGGGGACGAGCAGTACTTC. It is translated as CASSPDRAAMGDEQYF.

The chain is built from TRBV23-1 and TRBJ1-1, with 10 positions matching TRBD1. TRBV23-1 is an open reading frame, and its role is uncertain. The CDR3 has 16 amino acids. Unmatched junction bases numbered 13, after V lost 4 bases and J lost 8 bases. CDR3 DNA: TGCGCCAGCAGTCGAAAGATTCGGGACAGGGGTGAGGAAGCTTTCTTT. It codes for CASSRKIRDRGEEAFF.

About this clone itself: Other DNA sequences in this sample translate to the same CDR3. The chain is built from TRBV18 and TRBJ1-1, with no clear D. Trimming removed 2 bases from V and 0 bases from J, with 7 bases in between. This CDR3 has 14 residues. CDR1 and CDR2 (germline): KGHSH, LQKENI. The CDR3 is CASSPLGVNTEAFF. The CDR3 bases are TGTGCCAGCTCACCATTAGGAGTGAACACTGAAGCTTTCTTT. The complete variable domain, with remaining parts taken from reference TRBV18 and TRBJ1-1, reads NAGVMQNPRHLVRRRGQEARLRCSPMKGHSHVYWYRQLPEEGLKFMVYLQKENIIDESGMPKERFSAEFPKEGPSILRIQQVVRGDSAAYFCASSPLGVNTEAFFGQGTRLTVV.

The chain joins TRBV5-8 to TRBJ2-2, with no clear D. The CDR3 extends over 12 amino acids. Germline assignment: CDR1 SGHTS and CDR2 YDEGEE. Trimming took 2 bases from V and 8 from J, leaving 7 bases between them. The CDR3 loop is CASSFSSGELFF. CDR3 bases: TGTGCCAGCAGCTTTAGTAGTGGGGAGCTGTTTTTT.

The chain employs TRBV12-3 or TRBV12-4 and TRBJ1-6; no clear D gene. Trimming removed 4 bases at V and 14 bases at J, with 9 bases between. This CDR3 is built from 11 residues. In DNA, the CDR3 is TGTGCCAGCAGTTCCGAGACTTCCCTCCACTTT. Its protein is CASSSETSLHF.

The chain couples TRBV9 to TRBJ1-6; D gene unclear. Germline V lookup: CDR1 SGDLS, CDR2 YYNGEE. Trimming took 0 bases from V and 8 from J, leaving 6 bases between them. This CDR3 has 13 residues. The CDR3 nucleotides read TGTGCCAGCAGCGTAGGTTCGGATTCACCCCTCCACTTT. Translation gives CASSVGSDSPLHF.

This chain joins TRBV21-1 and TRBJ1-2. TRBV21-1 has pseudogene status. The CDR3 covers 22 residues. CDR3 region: CASSKRSNKAAGSGLLGSGYTF. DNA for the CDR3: TGTGCCAGCAGCAAACGATCCAATAAAGCCGCGGGGAGTGGGCTATTGGGGTCTGGCTACACCTTC.